These T cell receptor beta chains were read from a single sample in a study of blood T cell repertoires in COVID-19. Data came from immunoSEQ multiplex PCR; TCRdb stores just in-frame clones and leaves some out. The table lists around 450,000 clones, roughly nine tenths of them singletons. The sample consisted of PBMCs or T cells enriched from blood (not recorded which). Receptors were obtained from a woman aged 18 to 35 who had recovered from COVID-19. The CDR3 runs from the conserved cysteine through the conserved F or W. D genes are given only for firm matches. Clone size is given for some rows only: seen once, a few or many times, or a class if the clone is expanded.

J gene: TRBJ2-7; clone size: many; D gene: .; V gene: TRBV10-3; CDR3 length: 13; CDR3 protein: CATVDSATYEQYF; CDR3 DNA: TGTGCCACGGTGGACAGTGCTACGTACGAGCAGTACTTC
J gene: TRBJ2-7; clone size: .; D gene: TRBD1; V gene: TRBV28; CDR3 length: 13; CDR3 protein: CASSLTGTYEQYF; CDR3 DNA: TGTGCCAGCAGTCTGACAGGGACCTACGAGCAGTACTTC
J gene: TRBJ1-2; clone size: .; D gene: TRBD1; V gene: TRBV12-3/TRBV12-4; CDR3 length: 13; CDR3 protein: CASSPTGGYGYTF; CDR3 DNA: TGTGCCAGCAGCCCAACAGGGGGCTATGGCTACACCTTC
J gene: TRBJ2-5; clone size: .; D gene: TRBD1; V gene: TRBV5-1; CDR3 length: 15; CDR3 protein: CASSLNGQDGETQYF; CDR3 DNA: TGCGCCAGCAGCTTGAACGGACAGGATGGGGAGACCCAGTACTTC
J gene: TRBJ2-3; clone size: once; D gene: .; V gene: TRBV7-2; CDR3 length: 14; CDR3 protein: CASSDTTSTDTQYF; CDR3 DNA: TGTGCCAGCAGCGATACTACTAGCACAGATACGCAGTATTTT
J gene: TRBJ1-1; clone size: once; D gene: .; V gene: TRBV30; CDR3 length: 16; CDR3 protein: CAWSLGTEGPGTEAFF; CDR3 DNA: TGTGCCTGGAGTCTGGGAACGGAGGGGCCAGGCACTGAAGCTTTCTTT
J gene: TRBJ2-1; clone size: .; D gene: TRBD1; V gene: TRBV5-1; CDR3 length: 16; CDR3 protein: CASSLPTGDNYNEQFF; CDR3 DNA: TGCGCCAGCAGCCTCCCGACAGGGGATAACTACAATGAGCAGTTCTTC
J gene: TRBJ1-5; clone size: .; D gene: TRBD1; V gene: TRBV18; CDR3 length: 16; CDR3 protein: CASSPQIAGGVQPQHF; CDR3 DNA: TGTGCCAGCTCACCACAGATCGCAGGGGGCGTCCAGCCCCAGCATTTT
J gene: TRBJ2-5; clone size: .; D gene: TRBD2; V gene: TRBV29-1; CDR3 length: 16; CDR3 protein: CSVAKGTSGGGETQYF; CDR3 DNA: TGCAGCGTTGCGAAGGGGACTAGCGGGGGAGGTGAGACCCAGTACTTC
J gene: TRBJ2-2; clone size: .; D gene: .; V gene: TRBV11-2; CDR3 length: 16; CDR3 protein: CASSSVGPANTGELFF; CDR3 DNA: TGTGCCAGCAGCTCCGTCGGTCCGGCGAACACCGGGGAGCTGTTTTTT